This T cell receptor (beta chain) was found in a study of shared clonotypes between healthy human individuals. In the original workflow: Junction-only immunoSEQ data arrived without quality scores, meaning filtering differed. Sequenced by immunoSEQ multiplex PCR; TCRdb stores in-frame clones only, minus some. That table gives V, J and clone size, and the DNA gave D and trimming. The data contain approximately 2.5 million clones, 85% to 95% of them singletons. Among the donors, all were Caucasian adults who lived in Nashville, Tennessee. The CDR3 covers 13 residues. Trimming shortened V by 4 bases and J by 4 bases, and 8 bases separated the two germline ends. CDR1 is SGHAT and CDR2 is FQNNGV in the germline V gene.

This chain links TRBV11-2 with TRBJ2-1, with D uncertain. The sequence came from a man younger than 35 in good health. Sequenced sample: naive CD4+ T cells sorted from blood. Subset meaning: CD45RA+ positively selected. The CDR3 nucleotides are TGTGCCAGCAGCTCTTCCCTTTACAATGAGCAGTTCTTC. It translates to CASSSSLYNEQFF.